Detailed here is one T cell receptor beta chain. Its antigen is undetermined. V was clipped by 5 bases and J by 4 bases, with 16 bases between them. The CDR3 is 15 residues long. In germline, CDR1 is SGHAT, CDR2 FQNNGV. The data originate from a study of T cells in tuberculosis. Study summary: Sequenced TCRs come from CD1B-GMM tetramer-binding T cells. Study conclusions and caveats: Using the GMM-specific repertoire gave nearly 90% accuracy versus around 70% with motifs.

Time point in this sample: new active TB diagnosis, blood taken before or within 7 days of starting treatment. Clones were sequenced by immunoSEQ multiplex PCR, and TCRdb holds only the in-frame ones, with some missing. This table holds 47,000 or so clones, about 95% found once. The J gene is TRBJ2-3, the V gene TRBV11-2; tentatively, D is TRBD2 (6 bases). This receptor was taken from an adult with tuberculosis. The input for sequencing was PBMCs, taken at tuberculosis diagnosis. CDR3 sequence reads: CASSPRRGSSDTQYF. The CDR3 coding sequence is TGTGCCAGCAGCCCCAGGAGGGGCTCCTCAGATACGCAGTATTTT.